This TCR beta chain was recovered during a study of shared clonotypes between healthy human individuals. Genomic DNA of each subset was evenly split across several immunoSEQ plates. In the original workflow: As immunoSEQ supplied junction-only sequences (without quality scores), filtering differed. Repertoires were generated with immunoSEQ multiplex PCR, while TCRdb's copy carries only in-frame clones and drops some. D and trimming were read from the DNA, whereas the V and J calls and clone size are those reported in that table. The table has about 490,000 clones, 65% to 85% seen once. Within Nashville, Tennessee resided all donors, each a Caucasian adult. Per the germline V gene, CDR1 is SNHLY and CDR2 is FYNNEI. There are 12 residues in the CDR3. Deletions cut 6 bases from V and 4 bases from J, with 9 bases between.

This receptor was taken from a woman between 40 and 50 years old in good health. Some clones in this sample may be carry-over from other donors' samples. The sample comprised PBMCs. This chain links TRBV2 with TRBJ1-2; D ambiguous. CDR3 sequence: CASRPAIYGYTF. Here the CDR3 DNA reads TGTGCCAGCAGGCCAGCCATCTATGGCTACACCTTC. Using reference TRBV2 and TRBJ1-2 for the parts outside the CDR3, the full variable domain is EPEVTQTPSHQVTQMGQEVILRCVPISNHLYFYWYRQILGQKVEFLVSFYNNEISEKSEIFDDQFSVERPDGSNFTLKIRSTKLEDSAMYFCASRPAIYGYTFGSGTRLTVV.